This T cell receptor beta chain was captured by sequencing in a study of T-cell reconstitution after alpha-beta-depleted transplantation in children. Study-level findings and limits: Surviving recipient T cells and thymic progenitors underlay high day-60 TCRbeta diversity in some patients. It was reported that alpha-beta T cells came from several hundred expanded graft clones (about two months after transplant). T-cell numbers and diversity one year post-transplant derived largely from freshly generated T cells.

This clonotype showed up just a few times. Its antigen is as yet unknown. As it was prepared, the TCRbeta library received unique molecular identifiers. One entry per CDR3 protein results from TCRdb running MiXCR on the PCR reads. The sample holds about 980,000 distinct CDR3 sequences, under 30% seen once. Germline trimming cut 7 bases from V and 3 bases from J; bases unmatched to any gene: 9. Germline CDR1 and CDR2: LNHDA and SQIVND (reference sequence). CDR3 length: 15 amino acids. This sequence was found in a boy in the first two years of life who had a stem cell transplant for SCID, so the T cells may come from the graft donor. The specimen was PBMCs, mostly from graft donor cells, collected 360 days after TCRalphabeta/CD19-depleted stem cell transplant. The V gene is TRBV19, the J gene TRBJ2-1; 7 bases fit TRBD1. CDR3 sequence: CASNGQAADYNEQFF. CDR3 sequence (DNA): TGTGCCAGTAACGGACAGGCGGCTGACTACAATGAGCAGTTCTTC.